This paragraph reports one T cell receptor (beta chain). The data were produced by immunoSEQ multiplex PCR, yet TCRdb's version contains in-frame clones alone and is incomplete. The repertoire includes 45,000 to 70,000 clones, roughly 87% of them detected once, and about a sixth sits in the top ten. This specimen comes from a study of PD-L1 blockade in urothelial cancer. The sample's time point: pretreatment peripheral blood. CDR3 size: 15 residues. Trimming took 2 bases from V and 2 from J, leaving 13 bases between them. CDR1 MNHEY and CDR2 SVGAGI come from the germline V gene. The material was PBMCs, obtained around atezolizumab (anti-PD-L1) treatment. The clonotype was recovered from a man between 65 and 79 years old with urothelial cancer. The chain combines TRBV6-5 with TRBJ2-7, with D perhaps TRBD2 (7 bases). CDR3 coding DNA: TGTGCCAGCAGTTACAAGGGGGGGCTACCCTACGAGCAGTACTTC. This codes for CASSYKGGLPYEQYF.